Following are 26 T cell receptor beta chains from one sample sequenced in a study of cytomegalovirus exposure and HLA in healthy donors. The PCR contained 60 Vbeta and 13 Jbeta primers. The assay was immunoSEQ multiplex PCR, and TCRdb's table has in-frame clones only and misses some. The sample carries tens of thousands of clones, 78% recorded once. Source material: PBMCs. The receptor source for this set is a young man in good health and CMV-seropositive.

As DNA, the CDR3 is TGTGCCAGCTCCGATAAATCGGATTCACCCCTCCACTTT. Amino acids: CASSDKSDSPLHF. The V call is TRBV18, the J call TRBJ1-6; unclear D gene. The V end was cut by 6 bases, the J end by 8 bases, with 11 bases between. CDR1 KGHSH and CDR2 LQKENI come from the germline V gene. The CDR3 runs to 13 residues. The full variable domain, its missing parts supplied by reference TRBV18 and TRBJ1-6, is NAGVMQNPRHLVRRRGQEARLRCSPMKGHSHVYWYRQLPEEGLKFMVYLQKENIIDESGMPKERFSAEFPKEGPSILRIQQVVRGDSAAYFCASSDKSDSPLHFGNGTRLTVT.

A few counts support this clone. In nucleotides, the CDR3 is TGTGCCAGCAGTCGTGATTCCAGGTGGATCACTGAAGCTTTCTTT. It translates to CASSRDSRWITEAFF. V usage is TRBV28 and J usage is TRBJ1-1, with no clear D. Looked up from germline, CDR1 is MDHEN and CDR2 is SYDVKM. The CDR3 covers 15 residues. Trimming left V 5 bases short and J 4 bases short, with 17 bases between.

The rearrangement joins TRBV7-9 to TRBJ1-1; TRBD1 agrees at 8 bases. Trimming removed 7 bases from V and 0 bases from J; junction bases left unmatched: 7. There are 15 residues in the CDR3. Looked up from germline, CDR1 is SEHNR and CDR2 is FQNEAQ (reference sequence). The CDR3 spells CASTTQGALNTEAFF. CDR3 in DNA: TGTGCCAGCACCACCCAGGGGGCCCTGAACACTGAAGCTTTCTTT.

The CDR3 loop reads CASSVVLATYNEQFF. Written as DNA, the CDR3 is TGCGCCAGCAGTGTGGTACTAGCGACCTACAATGAGCAGTTCTTC. The rearrangement links TRBV10-2 to TRBJ2-1; 7 nucleotides line up with TRBD2. Germline V gene lookup returns CDR1 WSHSY and CDR2 SAAADI. V lost 4 bases and J lost 2; bases outside the gene matches: 5. This CDR3 comprises 15 residues.

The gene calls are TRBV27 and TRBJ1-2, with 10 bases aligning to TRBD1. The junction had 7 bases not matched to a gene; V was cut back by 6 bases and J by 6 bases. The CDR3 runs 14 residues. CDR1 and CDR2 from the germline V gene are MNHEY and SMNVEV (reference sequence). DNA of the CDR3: TGTGCCAGCAGCCGGGACAGGGGAGTTAATGGCTACACCTTC. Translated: CASSRDRGVNGYTF.

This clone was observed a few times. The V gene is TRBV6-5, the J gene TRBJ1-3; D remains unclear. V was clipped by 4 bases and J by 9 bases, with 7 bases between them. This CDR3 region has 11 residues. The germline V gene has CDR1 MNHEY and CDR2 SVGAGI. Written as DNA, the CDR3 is TGTGCCAGCAGTTCGGAGCGCACCATATATTTT. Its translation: CASSSERTIYF.

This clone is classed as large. The CDR3 DNA reads TGCGCCAGCAGCCTTGGGACAGAATTTTCGCCCCAGCATTTT. It encodes CASSLGTEFSPQHF. The V and J genes are TRBV4-1 and TRBJ1-5; TRBD1 agrees at 7 bases. CDR1 MGHRA and CDR2 YSYEKL come from the germline V gene. This CDR3 region has 14 residues. V was clipped by 4 bases and J by 9 bases; unmatched bases: 9.

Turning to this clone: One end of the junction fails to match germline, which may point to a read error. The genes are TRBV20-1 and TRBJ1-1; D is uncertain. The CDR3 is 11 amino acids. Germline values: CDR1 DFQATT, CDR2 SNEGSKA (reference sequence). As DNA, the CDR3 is TGCAGTGCCAGAGAAGCTTTCGAAGCTTTCTTT. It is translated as CSAREAFEAFF.

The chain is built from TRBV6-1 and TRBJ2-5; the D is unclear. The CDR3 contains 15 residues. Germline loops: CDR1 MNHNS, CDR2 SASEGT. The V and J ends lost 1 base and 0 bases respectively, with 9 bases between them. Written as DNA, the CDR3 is TGTGCCAGCAGTGAAGGACTCCCGTACCAAGAGACCCAGTACTTC. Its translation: CASSEGLPYQETQYF.

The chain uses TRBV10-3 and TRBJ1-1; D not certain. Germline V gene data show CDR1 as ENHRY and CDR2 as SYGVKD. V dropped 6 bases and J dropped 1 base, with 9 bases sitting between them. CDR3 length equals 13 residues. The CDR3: CAISPTTNTEAFF. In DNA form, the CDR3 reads TGTGCCATCAGCCCGACAACGAACACTGAAGCTTTCTTT.

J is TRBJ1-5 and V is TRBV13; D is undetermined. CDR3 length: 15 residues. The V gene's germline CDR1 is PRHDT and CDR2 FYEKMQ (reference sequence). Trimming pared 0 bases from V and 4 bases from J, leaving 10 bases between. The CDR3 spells CASSLGVTRNQPQHF. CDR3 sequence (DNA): TGTGCCAGCAGCTTAGGGGTGACACGGAATCAGCCCCAGCATTTT.

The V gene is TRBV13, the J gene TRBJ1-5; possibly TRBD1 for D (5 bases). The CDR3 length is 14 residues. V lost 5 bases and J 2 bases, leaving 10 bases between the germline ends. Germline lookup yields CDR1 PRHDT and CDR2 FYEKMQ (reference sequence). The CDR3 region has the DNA TGTGCCAGCAGCCAACCAGGGCGCAATCAGCCCCAGCATTTT. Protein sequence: CASSQPGRNQPQHF.

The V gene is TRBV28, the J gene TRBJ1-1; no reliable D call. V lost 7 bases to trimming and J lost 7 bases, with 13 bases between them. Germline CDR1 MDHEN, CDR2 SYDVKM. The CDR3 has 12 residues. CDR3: CASNLEGSEAFF. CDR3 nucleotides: TGTGCCAGCAACCTGGAAGGGAGTGAAGCTTTCTTT.

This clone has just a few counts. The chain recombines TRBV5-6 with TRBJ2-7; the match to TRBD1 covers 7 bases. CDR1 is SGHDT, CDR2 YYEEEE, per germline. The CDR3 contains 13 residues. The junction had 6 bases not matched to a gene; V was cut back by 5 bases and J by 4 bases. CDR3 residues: CASRVQGRYEQYF. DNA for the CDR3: TGTGCCAGCAGGGTACAGGGGCGATACGAGCAGTACTTC. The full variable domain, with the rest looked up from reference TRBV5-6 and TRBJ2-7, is DAGVTQSPTHLIKTRGQQVTLRCSPKSGHDTVSWYQQALGQGPQFIFQYYEEEERQRGNFPDRFSGHQFPNYSSELNVNALLLGDSALYLCASRVQGRYEQYFGPGTRLTVT.

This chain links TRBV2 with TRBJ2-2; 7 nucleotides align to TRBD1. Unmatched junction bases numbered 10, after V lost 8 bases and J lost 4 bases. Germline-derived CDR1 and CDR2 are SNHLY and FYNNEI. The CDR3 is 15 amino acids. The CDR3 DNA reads TGTGCCAGCGGCTCAGGGGGAGCAGCCACCGGGGAGCTGTTTTTT. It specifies CASGSGGAATGELFF.

CDR3 sequence: CASSADRVPEAFF. In DNA form, the CDR3 reads TGTGCCAGTAGTGCTGACAGGGTTCCTGAAGCTTTCTTT. The chain couples TRBV19 to TRBJ1-1; 7 bases match TRBD1. The CDR3 contains 13 residues. The V gene end was trimmed by 5 bases and the J gene end by 6 bases; junction bases not matched to a gene: 6. Germline V gene lookup returns CDR1 LNHDA and CDR2 SQIVND (reference sequence).

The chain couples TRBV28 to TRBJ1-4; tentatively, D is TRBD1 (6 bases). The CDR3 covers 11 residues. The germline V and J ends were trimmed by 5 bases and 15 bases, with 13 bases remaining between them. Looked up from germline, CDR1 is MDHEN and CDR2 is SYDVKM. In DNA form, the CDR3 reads TGTGCCAGCAGTAGATACAGGGTAATGTTTTTT. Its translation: CASSRYRVMFF.

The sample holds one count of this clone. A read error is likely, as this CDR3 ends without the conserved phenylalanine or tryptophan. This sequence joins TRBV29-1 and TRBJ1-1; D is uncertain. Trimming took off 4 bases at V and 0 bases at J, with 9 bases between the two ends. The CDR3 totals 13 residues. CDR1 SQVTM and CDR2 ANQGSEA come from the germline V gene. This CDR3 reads CSVVRMMNTEAFL. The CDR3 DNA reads TGCAGCGTTGTGAGGATGATGAACACTGAAGCTTTCCTT.

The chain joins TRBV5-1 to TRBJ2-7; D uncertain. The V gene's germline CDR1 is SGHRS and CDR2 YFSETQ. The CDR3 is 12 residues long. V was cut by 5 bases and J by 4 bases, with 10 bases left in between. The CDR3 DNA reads TGCGCCAGCAGTTTACAACCATACGAGCAGTACTTC. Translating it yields CASSLQPYEQYF.

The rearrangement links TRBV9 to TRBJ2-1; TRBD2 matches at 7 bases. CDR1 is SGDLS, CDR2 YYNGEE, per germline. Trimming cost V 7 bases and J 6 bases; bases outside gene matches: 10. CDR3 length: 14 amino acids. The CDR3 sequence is CASGGDSFGNEQFF. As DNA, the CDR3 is TGTGCCAGCGGGGGGGACTCCTTCGGCAATGAGCAGTTCTTC.

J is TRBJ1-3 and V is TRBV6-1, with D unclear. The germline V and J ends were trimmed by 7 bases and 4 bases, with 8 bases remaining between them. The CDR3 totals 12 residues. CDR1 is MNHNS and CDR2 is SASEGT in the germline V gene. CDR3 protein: CASMGIGNTIYF. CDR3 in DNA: TGTGCCAGCATGGGCATCGGAAACACCATATATTTT.

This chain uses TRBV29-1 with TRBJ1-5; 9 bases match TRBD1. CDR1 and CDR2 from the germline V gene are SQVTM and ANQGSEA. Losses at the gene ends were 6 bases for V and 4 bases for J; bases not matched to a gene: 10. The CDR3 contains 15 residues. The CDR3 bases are TGCAGCGTCCCAAAACAGGGGGCATTGAATCAGCCCCAGCATTTT. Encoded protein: CSVPKQGALNQPQHF.

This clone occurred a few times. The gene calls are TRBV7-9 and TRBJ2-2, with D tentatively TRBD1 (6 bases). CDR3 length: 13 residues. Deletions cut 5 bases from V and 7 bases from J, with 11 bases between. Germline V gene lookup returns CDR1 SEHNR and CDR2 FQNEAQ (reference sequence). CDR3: CASSPEGGGELFF. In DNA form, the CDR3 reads TGTGCCAGCAGCCCCGAAGGGGGCGGGGAGCTGTTTTTT.

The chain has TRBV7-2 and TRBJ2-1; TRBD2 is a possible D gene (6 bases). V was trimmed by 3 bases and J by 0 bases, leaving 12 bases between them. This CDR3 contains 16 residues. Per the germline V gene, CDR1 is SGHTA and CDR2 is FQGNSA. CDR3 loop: CASSLDSGRSYNEQFF. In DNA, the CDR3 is TGTGCCAGCAGCTTGGATAGCGGCCGCTCCTACAATGAGCAGTTCTTC.

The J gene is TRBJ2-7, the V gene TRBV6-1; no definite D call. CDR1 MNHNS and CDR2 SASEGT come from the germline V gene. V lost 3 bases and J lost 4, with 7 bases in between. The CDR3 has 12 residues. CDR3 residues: CASSDRSYEQYF. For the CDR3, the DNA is TGTGCCAGCAGTGATCGGAGTTACGAGCAGTACTTC.

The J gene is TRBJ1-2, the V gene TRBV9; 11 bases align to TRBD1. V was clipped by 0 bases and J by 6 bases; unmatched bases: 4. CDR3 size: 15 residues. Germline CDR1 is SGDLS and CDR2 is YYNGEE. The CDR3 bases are TGTGCCAGCAGCGTAGAGGACAGGGGGCGCGATGGCTACACCTTC. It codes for CASSVEDRGRDGYTF.